The entry below describes one T cell receptor beta chain. CD45RO negativity and positive selection for CCR7 defined naive CD8 cells, a population that excluded terminally differentiated effector memory CD45RA+ cells. Every immunoSEQ plate was one replicate of a subset's evenly spread DNA. Some 29,000 T cell genomes (approximately 190 ng DNA) went into each sorted-subset replicate. Measured with immunoSEQ multiplex PCR; TCRdb has only the in-frame clones, and not every one. This table has 1.5 million to 2.5 million clones, about 95% appearing once. The record originates from a study of shared clonotypes between healthy human individuals. The V gene end was trimmed by 2 bases and the J gene end by 1 base; junction bases not matched to a gene: 8. The CDR3 loop spans 16 amino acids. From germline, CDR1 is MGHRA and CDR2 YSYEKL.

Material: naive CD8+ T cells sorted from blood. This chain connects TRBV4-1 to TRBJ2-7; 7 nucleotides align to TRBD1. The TCR originated in a man younger than 30 in good health. CDR3 loop: CASSQTTGSLSYEQYF. The CDR3 DNA is TGCGCCAGCAGCCAAACGACAGGGTCCCTTTCCTACGAGCAGTACTTC.